The 15 T cell receptor beta chains reported below all come from one sample, sequenced in a study of OX40 agonist ivuxolimab in advanced cancers. Only in-frame clones appear in the TCRdb table, and some are missing; sequencing was by immunoSEQ multiplex PCR. Seen here are about 77,000 clones, around 94% observed once, and the top ten hold 20%. The sample consisted of CD4+ or CD8+ T cells sorted from blood, taken in a trial of the OX40 agonist ivuxolimab. These receptors all stem from an adult with an advanced solid tumor such as melanoma, head and neck, liver or kidney cancer.

This rearrangement joins TRBV7-2 to TRBJ2-2, with 14 nucleotides matching TRBD2. This CDR3 contains 17 residues. J was trimmed by 5 bases and V by 7 bases; bases with no gene match: 9. CDR1 and CDR2 (germline): SGHTA, FQGNSA. CDR3 bases: TGTGCCAGCATCGGGGGGACTAGCGGGAGATGGACCGGGGAGCTGTTTTTT. The encoded protein is CASIGGTSGRWTGELFF. Full variable domain (outside the CDR3, taken from reference TRBV7-2 and TRBJ2-2): GAGVSQSPSNKVTEKGKDVELRCDPISGHTALYWYRQSLGQGLEFLIYFQGNSAPDKSGLPSDRFSAERTGGSVSTLTIQRTQQEDSAVYLCASIGGTSGRWTGELFFGEGSRLTVL.

Regarding this clone: Other nucleotide sequences in the sample specify the same CDR3. CDR3 amino acids: CASRGYEQYF. For the CDR3, the DNA is TGTGCCAGCCGAGGCTACGAGCAGTACTTC. The chain is built from TRBV6-1 and TRBJ2-7, with D unclear. V was pared by 8 bases and J by 3 bases, with 5 bases between. The CDR3 length is 10 residues. Germline loops: CDR1 MNHNS, CDR2 SASEGT.

This chain joins TRBV10-3 and TRBJ2-4; possibly TRBD1 for D (5 bases). Per germline, CDR1 ENHRY and CDR2 SYGVKD. This CDR3 region has 12 residues. Trimming left V 7 bases short and J 7 bases short, with 11 bases between. CDR3 in amino acids: CAITRTINIQYF. CDR3 bases: TGTGCCATCACGAGGACAATTAACATTCAGTACTTC.

This chain joins TRBV9 and TRBJ2-5, with TRBD2 matching 8 bases. This CDR3 is 15 amino acids long. The ends lost 3 bases at V and 5 bases at J; junction bases unmatched: 9. CDR1 is SGDLS and CDR2 is YYNGEE in the germline V gene. The CDR3 region is CASSEGLVSVETQYF. CDR3 coding DNA: TGTGCCAGCAGCGAGGGACTAGTGAGCGTGGAGACCCAGTACTTC.

V gene TRBV19 combines with J gene TRBJ2-7; 7 nucleotides line up with TRBD1. The CDR3 extends over 15 amino acids. Germline CDR1 LNHDA, CDR2 SQIVND (reference sequence). The ends lost 8 bases at V and 2 bases at J; junction bases unmatched: 12. The CDR3 spells CASSRGTENPYEQYF. CDR3 in DNA: TGTGCCAGTTCGAGGGGGACAGAGAATCCCTACGAGCAGTACTTC.

This chain joins TRBV13 and TRBJ1-2; the match to TRBD1 covers 8 bases. The J segment lost 3 bases and the V segment lost 3 bases, leaving 9 bases of the junction unmatched. The CDR3 loop spans 16 amino acids. Germline V lookup: CDR1 PRHDT, CDR2 FYEKMQ (reference sequence). CDR3 amino acids: CASSLGQALGDYGYTF. The CDR3 region has the DNA TGTGCCAGCAGCTTGGGACAGGCGTTAGGTGACTATGGCTACACCTTC.

V usage is TRBV6-6 and J usage is TRBJ1-1; D not resolved. This CDR3 has 15 residues. Trimming left V 2 bases short and J 0 bases short, with 10 bases between. Germline assignment: CDR1 MNHNY and CDR2 SVGAGI (reference sequence). The CDR3 region has the DNA TGTGCCAGCAGTTACATCACCGACCTGAACACTGAAGCTTTCTTT. Its protein product is CASSYITDLNTEAFF.

V is TRBV5-1 and J is TRBJ1-2; D uncertain. V lost 1 base and J 7 bases, leaving 14 bases between the germline ends. The CDR3 has 14 amino acids. Per germline, CDR1 SGHRS and CDR2 YFSETQ. CDR3 sequence: CASSLWETASGYTF. Written as DNA, the CDR3 is TGCGCCAGCAGCTTGTGGGAGACCGCGAGTGGCTACACCTTC.

The V gene is TRBV11-1, the J gene TRBJ2-7, with 7 bases aligning to TRBD1. The germline V gene has CDR1 SGHAT and CDR2 FQDESV (reference sequence). The CDR3 extends over 14 amino acids. V dropped 4 bases and J dropped 4; count of bases not matched to a gene: 7. The CDR3, as DNA: TGTGCCAGCAGCTCGGGACAGCTAGATTACGAGCAGTACTTC. It yields the protein CASSSGQLDYEQYF.

The V and J genes are TRBV9 and TRBJ2-7; 7 bases line up with TRBD2. The junction had 7 bases not matched to a gene; V was cut back by 3 bases and J by 4 bases. CDR1 is SGDLS, CDR2 YYNGEE, per germline. This CDR3 comprises 14 residues. The CDR3 loop reads CASSGGGSGYEQYF. The DNA for the CDR3 is TGTGCCAGCAGCGGGGGCGGGAGCGGGTACGAGCAGTACTTC.

The count of this clone is one. V is TRBV9 and J is TRBJ1-1; 7 positions match TRBD1. V gave up 4 bases and J gave up 9 bases; unmatched junction bases: 9. This CDR3 region has 13 residues. The germline V gene has CDR1 SGDLS and CDR2 YYNGEE. DNA of the CDR3: TGTGCCAGCAGCCCTCGGACAGGCGAGAAAGCTTTCTTT. Translation gives CASSPRTGEKAFF. Based on the CDR3 plus reference TRBV9 and TRBJ1-1, the full variable domain is DSGVTQTPKHLITATGQRVTLRCSPRSGDLSVYWYQQSLDQGLQFLIQYYNGEERAKGNILERFSAQQFPDLHSELNLSSLELGDSALYFCASSPRTGEKAFFGQGTRLTVV.

V is TRBV4-3 and J is TRBJ1-2; 10 bases map to TRBD1. The germline CDR1 and CDR2 sequences are LGHNA and YSLEER. The V gene end was trimmed by 4 bases and the J gene end by 6 bases; junction bases not matched to a gene: 5. The CDR3 has 14 residues. CDR3 in amino acids: CASSLEGQGHGYTF. CDR3 nucleotides: TGCGCCAGCAGCCTCGAGGGACAGGGGCATGGCTACACCTTC.

This clone was seen just once. V usage is TRBV19 and J usage is TRBJ1-2, with 7 bases that match TRBD1. The CDR3 consists of 13 residues. Per the germline V gene, CDR1 is LNHDA and CDR2 is SQIVND (reference sequence). J lost 5 bases, V lost 9 bases, and 9 bases had no gene match. The CDR3 reads CASRAGGIYGYTF. CDR3 nucleotide sequence: TGTGCCAGCCGAGCAGGGGGGATTTATGGCTACACCTTC.

This clone occurred once. The V call is TRBV28, the J call TRBJ2-3, with 9 bases that match TRBD2. The CDR3 is made up of 15 amino acids. Per germline, CDR1 MDHEN and CDR2 SYDVKM. V was pared by 2 bases and J by 4 bases, with 4 bases of the junction left unmatched. CDR3 DNA: TGTGCCAGCAGTTTAGGCGGGAGGGTGTCAGATACGCAGTATTTT. Amino acid sequence: CASSLGGRVSDTQYF.

V gene TRBV23-1 combines with J gene TRBJ1-1, with D possibly TRBD1 on 5 matching bases. TRBV23-1 is flagged as an ORF with uncertain function. V gave up 0 bases and J gave up 1 base, with 9 bases separating them. The CDR3 contains 15 residues. CDR3 residues: CASSQSGGENTEAFF. CDR3 DNA sequence: TGCGCCAGCAGTCAATCGGGGGGGGAGAACACTGAAGCTTTCTTT.